The T cell receptor (beta chain) described here comes from a study of shared clonotypes between healthy human individuals. Several immunoSEQ plates held equal portions of the genomic DNA taken from each subset. Sequencing on ten immunoSEQ deep assay plates was performed for unsorted PBMC DNA. Original handling: Filtering differed because ImmunoSEQ produced junction-only sequences that carried no quality scores. Repertoires were generated with immunoSEQ multiplex PCR, while TCRdb's copy carries only in-frame clones and drops some. The V and J calls and clone size were taken over from that table, and D and trimming were inferred from the DNA. Here the sample spans roughly 500,000 clones, 81% being singletons. The ends were cut back, 10 bases at V and 0 bases at J, with 16 bases in the middle. Germline-derived CDR1 and CDR2 are MNHNS and SASEGT. CDR3 size: 15 residues. This clone turned up a few times.

The study used some 100 million PBMCs per unsorted sample for genomic DNA. This TCR derives from a woman in her 40s in good health. Some clones in this sample may be carry-over from other donors' samples. The source material was PBMCs. The chain couples TRBV6-1 to TRBJ1-5, with a weak D call TRBD1 (6 bases). The CDR3 sequence is CATHSGAYSNQPQHF. The CDR3 nucleotides are TGTGCCACCCACTCGGGGGCGTATAGCAATCAGCCCCAGCATTTT.